This passage covers 16 T cell receptor beta chains from one sample sequenced in a study of beta chain features in type 1 diabetes. The authors reverse transcribed all of the isolated RNA, so sequencing captured expressed TCRB transcripts. Method: immunoSEQ multiplex PCR; TCRdb's copy keeps in-frame clones and lacks some. The sample lists hundreds of thousands of clones; about an eighth were seen once. Study observations and caveats: Type 1 diabetes patients had moderately but significantly shorter TCRB CDR3s in all four CD4+ subsets.

No cognate antigen is known for these TCRs. Material for sequencing was naive CD4+ T cells from blood. These receptors all stem from a man aged 18-30 years with type 1 diabetes.

The V gene is TRBV7-2, the J gene TRBJ2-3, with 8 bases fitting TRBD2. Germline CDR1 reads SGHTA; CDR2 reads FQGNSA. Germline trimming cut 1 base from V and 2 bases from J; bases unmatched to any gene: 5. This CDR3 has 16 amino acids. This CDR3 is CASSLDAGGSTDTQYF. As DNA, the CDR3 is TGTGCCAGCAGCTTAGACGCGGGGGGCTCCACAGATACGCAGTATTTT.

V and J are TRBV25-1 and TRBJ1-3; the match to TRBD1 covers 10 bases. V lost 8 bases and J lost 2; bases outside the gene matches: 3. The germline gives CDR1 MGHDK, CDR2 SYGVNS. This CDR3 region has 14 residues. The CDR3: CASAGTGAGNTIYF. In DNA form, the CDR3 reads TGTGCCAGCGCCGGGACAGGGGCTGGAAACACCATATATTTT. The full variable domain, its missing parts supplied by reference TRBV25-1 and TRBJ1-3, is EADIYQTPRYLVIGTGKKITLECSQTMGHDKMYWYQQDPGMELHLIHYSYGVNSTEKGDLSSESTVSRIRTEHFPLTLESARPSHTSQYLCASAGTGAGNTIYFGEGSWLTVV.

The rearrangement uses TRBV7-2 and TRBJ1-5; D remains unclear. In germline, CDR1 is SGHTA, CDR2 FQGNSA. The CDR3 length is 13 residues. V lost 0 bases and J 12 bases, leaving 12 bases between the germline ends. As DNA, the CDR3 is TGTGCCAGCAGCTTAGCGTTGGAGTTGAGCCAGCATTTT. This codes for CASSLALELSQHF.

Remarks on this clone: Within the sample, other DNA sequences also encode this same CDR3. This chain connects TRBV18 to TRBJ1-1, with 7 bases identical to TRBD1. Germline CDR1 reads KGHSH; CDR2 reads LQKENI. There are 14 residues in the CDR3. J was trimmed by 2 bases and V by 3 bases; bases with no gene match: 3. As DNA, the CDR3 is TGTGCCAGCTCACCTCGGACAGGAAACACTGAAGCTTTCTTT. It specifies CASSPRTGNTEAFF.

V and J are TRBV2 and TRBJ2-6; no firm D call. The germline V gene encodes CDR1 SNHLY and CDR2 FYNNEI. Deletions cut 7 bases from V and 4 bases from J, with 20 bases between. The CDR3 is 17 amino acids. The chain's CDR3 is CASIPELYSAGANVLTF. The CDR3 nucleotides are TGTGCCAGCATTCCCGAGTTGTACAGTGCCGGGGCCAACGTCCTGACTTTC.

J is TRBJ2-5 and V is TRBV6-5; weak D call: TRBD2 (5 bases). The V and J ends lost 5 bases and 5 bases respectively, with 12 bases between them. From germline, CDR1 is MNHEY and CDR2 SVGAGI. This CDR3 is 13 amino acids long. This CDR3 reads CASSEGIAETQYF. The CDR3, as DNA: TGTGCCAGCAGTGAAGGGATAGCGGAGACCCAGTACTTC.

The chain uses TRBV30 and TRBJ2-7; TRBD1 matches 7 bases. The V gene end was trimmed by 1 base and the J gene end by 5 bases; junction bases not matched to a gene: 2. The germline V gene has CDR1 GTSNPN and CDR2 SVGIG (reference sequence). The CDR3 spans 12 residues. DNA of the CDR3: TGTGCCTGGAGTGGGACAGGTCACGAGCAGTACTTC. This gives the protein CAWSGTGHEQYF.

This rearrangement joins TRBV30 to TRBJ2-4, with TRBD1 identical over 8 bases. V lost 5 bases to trimming and J lost 0 bases; unmatched junction nucleotides: 9. The V gene's germline CDR1 is GTSNPN and CDR2 SVGIG (reference sequence). This CDR3 is 16 amino acids long. CDR3: CAWQGANSPAKNIQYF. Here the CDR3 DNA reads TGTGCCTGGCAGGGGGCGAACTCCCCAGCCAAAAACATTCAGTACTTC.

Notes on this clone: Other DNA sequences in this sample translate to the same CDR3. The chain's CDR3 is CASSVGSQETQYF. The CDR3 DNA is TGTGCCAGCAGTGTGGGGTCTCAAGAGACCCAGTACTTC. This chain links TRBV2 with TRBJ2-5; no clear D. Between the trimmed V and J ends, which lost 4 bases and 2 bases, there was a span of 8 bases. Looked up from germline, CDR1 is SNHLY and CDR2 is FYNNEI. The CDR3 sequence is 13 residues long.

This clone came up a few times. The chain couples TRBV7-2 to TRBJ2-5; weak D call: TRBD2 (5 bases). V dropped 6 bases and J dropped 5 bases, with 13 bases sitting between them. Germline V gene lookup returns CDR1 SGHTA and CDR2 FQGNSA. This CDR3 contains 13 residues. CDR3 region: CASRGRQFETQYF. In nucleotides, the CDR3 is TGTGCCAGCAGAGGGAGACAATTCGAGACCCAGTACTTC.

The gene calls are TRBV28 and TRBJ2-1, with a weak D call TRBD2 (6 bases). This CDR3 region has 15 residues. Germline V gene data show CDR1 as MDHEN and CDR2 as SYDVKM. Trimming shortened V by 5 bases and J by 8 bases, and 19 bases separated the two germline ends. Here the CDR3 reads CASSRLDSKGDEQFF. The CDR3 DNA reads as TGTGCCAGCAGTAGACTAGACAGTAAAGGGGATGAGCAGTTCTTC.

This clone turned up a few times. CDR3 bases: TGTGCCAGCAGTCCGCCGGGTAGCGAGCAGTACTTC. This translates into CASSPPGSEQYF. V gene TRBV28 combines with J gene TRBJ2-7; no clear D. Germline V gene sequence: CDR1 MDHEN, CDR2 SYDVKM. V lost 5 bases to trimming and J lost 6 bases, with 11 bases between them. The CDR3 is 12 amino acids.

This clone was seen more than once but under ten times. The chain joins TRBV7-9 to TRBJ1-1; D is undetermined. The V and J ends lost 8 bases and 6 bases respectively, with 19 bases between them. CDR3 length equals 14 residues. CDR1 is SEHNR and CDR2 is FQNEAQ in the germline V gene (reference sequence). This chain's CDR3 is CASDQFTTNPEAFF. CDR3 DNA: TGTGCCAGCGACCAGTTTACCACCAATCCTGAAGCTTTCTTT.

In its sample, this clone was seen a few times. V and J are TRBV18 and TRBJ1-4; TRBD1 matches at 7 bases. J lost 2 bases, V lost 3 bases, and 0 bases had no gene match. This CDR3 has 14 residues. Germline V gene sequence: CDR1 KGHSH, CDR2 LQKENI. CDR3 residues: CASSPTGTNEKLFF. The CDR3 bases are TGTGCCAGCTCACCGACAGGGACTAATGAAAAACTGTTTTTT.

J is TRBJ2-2 and V is TRBV27, with 7 bases matching TRBD1. CDR1 MNHEY and CDR2 SMNVEV come from the germline V gene (reference sequence). J was trimmed by 4 bases and V by 3 bases; bases with no gene match: 5. The CDR3 extends over 15 amino acids. The CDR3 DNA is TGTGCCAGCAGTTTCCGGACAGGTCTCACCGGGGAGCTGTTTTTT. This gives the protein CASSFRTGLTGELFF.

With regard to this clone: Other DNA sequences in this sample translate to the same CDR3. The chain joins TRBV5-4 to TRBJ1-1; D is ambiguous. Trimming left V 0 bases short and J 1 base short, with 4 bases between. This CDR3 is built from 13 residues. The V gene's germline CDR1 is SGHNT and CDR2 YYREEE (reference sequence). The CDR3 DNA reads TGTGCCAGCAGCTTGGAACAGAACACTGAAGCTTTCTTT. Its translation: CASSLEQNTEAFF.